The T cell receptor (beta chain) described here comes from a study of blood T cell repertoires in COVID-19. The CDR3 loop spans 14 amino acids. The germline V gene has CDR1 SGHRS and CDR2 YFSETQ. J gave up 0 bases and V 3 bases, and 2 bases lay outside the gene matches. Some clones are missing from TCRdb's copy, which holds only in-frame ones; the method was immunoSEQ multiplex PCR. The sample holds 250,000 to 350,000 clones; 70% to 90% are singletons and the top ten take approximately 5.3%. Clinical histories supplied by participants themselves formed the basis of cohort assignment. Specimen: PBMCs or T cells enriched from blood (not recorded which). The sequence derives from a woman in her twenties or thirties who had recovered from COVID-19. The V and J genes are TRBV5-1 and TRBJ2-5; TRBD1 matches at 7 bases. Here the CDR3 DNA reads TGCGCCAGCAGCTGGGACAGAAACCAAGAGACCCAGTACTTC. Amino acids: CASSWDRNQETQYF.